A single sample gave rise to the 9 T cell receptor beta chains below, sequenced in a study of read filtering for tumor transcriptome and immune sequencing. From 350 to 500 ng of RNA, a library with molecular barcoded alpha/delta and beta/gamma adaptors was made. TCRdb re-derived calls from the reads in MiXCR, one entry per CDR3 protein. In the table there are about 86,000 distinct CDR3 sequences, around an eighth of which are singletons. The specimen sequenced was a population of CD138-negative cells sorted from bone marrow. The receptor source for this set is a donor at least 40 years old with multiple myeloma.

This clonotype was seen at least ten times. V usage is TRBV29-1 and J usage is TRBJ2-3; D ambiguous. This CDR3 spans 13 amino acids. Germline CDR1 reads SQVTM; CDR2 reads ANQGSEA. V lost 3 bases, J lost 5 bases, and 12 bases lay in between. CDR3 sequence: CSVESNSGDTQYF. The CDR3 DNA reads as TGCAGCGTTGAGTCCAACTCAGGAGATACGCAGTATTTT.

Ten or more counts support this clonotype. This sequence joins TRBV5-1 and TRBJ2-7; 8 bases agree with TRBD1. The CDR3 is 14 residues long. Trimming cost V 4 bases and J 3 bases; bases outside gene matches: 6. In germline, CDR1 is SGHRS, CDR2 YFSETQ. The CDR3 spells CASSTDRGSYEQYF. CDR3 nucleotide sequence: TGCGCCAGCAGCACCGACAGGGGAAGCTACGAGCAGTACTTC.

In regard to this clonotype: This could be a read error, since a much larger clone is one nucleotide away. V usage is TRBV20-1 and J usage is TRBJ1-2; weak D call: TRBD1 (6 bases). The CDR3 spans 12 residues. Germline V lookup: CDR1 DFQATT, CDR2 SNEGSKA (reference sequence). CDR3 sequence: CNARGSPTGYTF. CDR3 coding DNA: TGCAATGCAAGGGGGAGTCCCACTGGCTACACCTTC.

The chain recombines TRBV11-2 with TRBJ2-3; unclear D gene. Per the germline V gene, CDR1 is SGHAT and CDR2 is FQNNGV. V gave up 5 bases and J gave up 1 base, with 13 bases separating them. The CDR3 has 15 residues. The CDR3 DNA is TGTGCCAGCAGCCCCTGGACCGGAGGCACAGATACGCAGTATTTT. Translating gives CASSPWTGGTDTQYF.

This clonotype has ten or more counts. The CDR3, as DNA: TGCGCCAGCAGCTGGGGACTAGCGGATCACACCGGGGAGCTGTTTTTT. Protein sequence: CASSWGLADHTGELFF. The chain joins TRBV5-1 to TRBJ2-2; 11 bases align to TRBD2. Trimming took 3 bases from V and 3 from J; bases not matched to a gene: 4. The germline CDR1 and CDR2 sequences are SGHRS and YFSETQ. The CDR3 consists of 16 residues.

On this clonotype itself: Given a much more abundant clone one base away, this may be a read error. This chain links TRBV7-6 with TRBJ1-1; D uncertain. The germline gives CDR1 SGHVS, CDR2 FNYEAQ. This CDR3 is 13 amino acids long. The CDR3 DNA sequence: TGTGCTAACAGCGCCCAGGTGAACACTGAAGCTTTCTTT. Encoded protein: CANSAQVNTEAFF.

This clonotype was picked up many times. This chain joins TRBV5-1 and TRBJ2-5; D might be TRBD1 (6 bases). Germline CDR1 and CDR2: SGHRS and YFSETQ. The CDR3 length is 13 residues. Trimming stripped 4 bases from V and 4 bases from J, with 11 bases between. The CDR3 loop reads CASSVQGRETQYF. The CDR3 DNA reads TGCGCCAGCAGCGTACAGGGACGAGAGACCCAGTACTTC.

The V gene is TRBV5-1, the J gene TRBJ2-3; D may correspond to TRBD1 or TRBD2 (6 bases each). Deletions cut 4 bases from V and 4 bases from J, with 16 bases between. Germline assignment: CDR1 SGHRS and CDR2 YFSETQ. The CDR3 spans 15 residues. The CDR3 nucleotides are TGCGCCAGCAGCGGGGGGCCGGAGAGCGCAGATACGCAGTATTTT. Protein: CASSGGPESADTQYF.

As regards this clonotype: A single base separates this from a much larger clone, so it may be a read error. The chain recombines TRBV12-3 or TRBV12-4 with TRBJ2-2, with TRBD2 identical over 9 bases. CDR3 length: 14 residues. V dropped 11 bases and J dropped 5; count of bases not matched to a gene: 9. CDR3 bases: TGTGCCGCTGGGGCTAGCGGGGAGACCGGGGAGCTGTTTTTT. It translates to CAAGASGETGELFF.